This TCR beta chain was captured in a study of cytomegalovirus exposure and HLA in healthy donors. The wider study: Inside one of the first data releases sat around 77 million unique TCRs taken from HLA-typed donors.

Germline CDR1 is SNHLY and CDR2 is FYNNEI. This CDR3 comprises 14 residues. Trimming took 6 bases from V and 6 from J; bases not matched to a gene: 10. Study conclusions and caveats: TCR beta V- and J-gene trimming was later associated with a missense DCLRE1C variant. Most of the TCR beta V segments (in an earlier analysis) were productive either about 87% or about 30% of the time.

Whereas donors were nominally healthy upon sampling, unrecorded immune exposures were probable. This clone was observed a few times. Its target is not known. PCR primers comprised 60 Vbeta and 13 Jbeta primers. The method was immunoSEQ multiplex PCR; TCRdb's version includes in-frame clones alone and lacks a portion of them. The sample includes around 120,000 clones, about 68% of them seen just once. Sequencing was carried out using PBMCs. This receptor was taken from a woman aged 50 to 60 in good health and CMV-seropositive. V is TRBV2 and J is TRBJ1-2, with 7 bases identical to TRBD1. CDR3 DNA sequence: TGTGCCAGCAGGGAAATTGCCACAGGGGATGGCTACACCTTC. This gives the protein CASREIATGDGYTF.